The clone carrying this T cell receptor beta chain was found once. Its antigen is unidentified. This record comes from a study of shared clonotypes between healthy human individuals. Whole-study findings and limits: Naive CD4 clonotypes overlapped across several donors at around 5%.

Trimming shortened V by 5 bases and J by 2 bases, and 12 bases separated the two germline ends. Germline V lookup: CDR1 SGHAT, CDR2 FQNNGV. This CDR3 has 14 amino acids. Some clones are missing from TCRdb's copy, which holds only in-frame ones; the method was immunoSEQ multiplex PCR. The data show 2 million to 2.5 million clones, over 85% seen once. The sample taken for sequencing was naive CD4+ T cells from PBMCs. Subset in this sample: CD45RA+ positively selected. The genes are TRBV11-2 and TRBJ1-2, with TRBD1 as a possible D gene (6 bases). The sequence derives from a man aged 18 to 35 in good health. Some clones in this sample may be carry-over from other donors' samples. The CDR3 loop reads CASSGEQGNYGYTF. CDR3 sequence (DNA): TGTGCCAGCAGCGGCGAACAGGGAAACTATGGCTACACCTTC.